These T cell receptor beta chains were read from a single sample in a study of cytomegalovirus exposure and HLA in healthy donors. Here immunoSEQ multiplex PCR was the method, and the copy in TCRdb shows in-frame clones only, minus some. The sample lists 180,000 or so clones; 76% were seen once. Sequencing input: PBMCs. The source of these receptors is a man in his late teens or twenties in good health and CMV-seronegative. CDR3s include the opening cysteine and the closing phenylalanine or tryptophan. The order of the fields is J gene, clone size, D gene, V gene, CDR3 protein, CDR3 DNA. D genes are given only for firm matches. Clone sizes are given selectively: once, few, many, or a class where the clone is expanded.

>TRBJ1-1|few|TRBD1|TRBV19
CASSVDRPSGIVMNTEAFF
TGTGCCAGTAGTGTGGACAGGCCCTCAGGTATCGTGATGAACACTGAAGCTTTCTTT
>TRBJ2-5|few|-|TRBV5-1
CASSLEGEETQYF
TGCGCCAGCAGCTTGGAAGGGGAAGAGACCCAGTACTTC
>TRBJ2-3|-|-|TRBV28
CASSFLRGTDTQYF
TGTGCCAGCAGTTTTCTCAGGGGCACAGATACGCAGTATTTT
>TRBJ2-3|few|TRBD2|TRBV30
CAWRRLAGGQDTQYF
TGTGCCTGGAGAAGACTAGCGGGAGGGCAAGATACGCAGTATTTT
>TRBJ2-2|-|-|TRBV6-6
CASRRESNTGELFF
TGTGCCAGCAGGCGGGAATCGAACACCGGGGAGCTGTTTTTT
>TRBJ1-1|-|-|TRBV5-1
CASSLVTDTEAFF
TGCGCCAGCAGCTTGGTAACGGACACTGAAGCTTTCTTT
>TRBJ2-1|-|-|TRBV28
CASSLYREKQFF
TGTGCCAGCAGTTTATACCGGGAGAAGCAGTTCTTC
>TRBJ2-1|-|TRBD2|TRBV11-2
CASSEGLAGREQFF
TGTGCCAGCAGCGAGGGACTAGCGGGAAGGGAGCAGTTCTTC
>TRBJ2-7|-|TRBD2|TRBV30
CAWRLAGGYWQYF
TGTGCCTGGAGACTAGCGGGAGGTTATTGGCAGTACTTC
>TRBJ2-7|-|TRBD1|TRBV10-3
CAIRKTGSEQYF
TGTGCCATCAGGAAGACAGGGTCCGAGCAGTACTTC
>TRBJ1-1|-|-|TRBV6-5
CASSELSGNTEAFF
TGTGCCAGCAGTGAACTCTCAGGGAACACTGAAGCTTTCTTT
>TRBJ1-2|-|-|TRBV7-2
CASSPYLQGSYGYTF
TGTGCCAGCAGCCCCTACTTACAGGGATCTTATGGCTACACCTTC
>TRBJ1-1|few|-|TRBV30
CAWSLGGGGTEAFF
TGTGCCTGGAGTCTAGGGGGGGGCGGCACTGAAGCTTTCTTT
>TRBJ1-1|few|-|TRBV2
CASSDPILTF
TGTGCCAGCAGTGACCCAATACTTACCTTT
>TRBJ1-6|many|TRBD1|TRBV5-1
CASSSGQGYGSSPLHF
TGCGCCAGCAGCTCGGGACAGGGTTACGGAAGTTCACCCCTCCACTTT
>TRBJ2-1|few|TRBD2|TRBV6-1
CASNPGLAGYNEQFF
TGTGCCAGCAATCCCGGACTAGCGGGTTACAATGAGCAGTTCTTC
>TRBJ1-2|-|-|TRBV7-9
CASSERTAGGYTF
TGTGCCAGCAGCGAGAGGACAGCCGGGGGCTACACCTTC
>TRBJ1-5|-|TRBD1|TRBV5-1
CASSATGTGDNNQPQHF
TGCGCCAGCAGCGCCACTGGGACAGGGGATAACAATCAGCCCCAGCATTTT
>TRBJ2-5|-|-|TRBV28
CASSTGGVETQYF
TGTGCCAGCAGTACAGGGGGGGTAGAGACCCAGTACTTC
>TRBJ1-2|few|-|TRBV5-4
CASSLVGVGGYTF
TGTGCCAGCAGCTTGGTAGGGGTCGGGGGCTACACCTTC
>TRBJ2-1|-|-|TRBV7-9
CASSLGANEQFF
TGTGCCAGCAGCTTGGGGGCCAATGAGCAGTTCTTC
>TRBJ2-3|-|TRBD1|TRBV7-3
CASSWTGSTDTQYF
TGTGCCAGCAGCTGGACAGGGAGCACAGATACGCAGTATTTT
>TRBJ1-1|-|-|TRBV5-6
CASSYTNTEAFF
TGTGCCAGCAGTTACACGAACACTGAAGCTTTCTTT
>TRBJ2-7|-|TRBD2|TRBV7-8
CASSLGLAGGIRGEQYF
TGTGCCAGCAGCTTAGGGCTAGCGGGAGGCATCCGAGGCGAGCAGTACTTC
>TRBJ1-2|-|TRBD1|TRBV6-5
CASSYLRQGLSAGYTF
TGTGCCAGTAGTTACCTCAGACAGGGGCTTTCTGCTGGCTACACCTTC
>TRBJ2-7|-|-|TRBV27
CASSLEGRYEQYF
TGTGCCAGCAGTTTGGAGGGCCGCTACGAGCAGTACTTC
>TRBJ2-3|-|TRBD1|TRBV6-1
CASSEGDRLNTDTQYF
TGTGCCAGCAGTGAAGGGGACAGGCTCAACACAGATACGCAGTATTTT
>TRBJ1-1|-|-|TRBV11-2
CASSLERVFVTMNTEAFF
TGTGCCAGCAGCTTAGAGCGGGTGTTCGTGACCATGAACACTGAAGCTTTCTTT
>TRBJ1-1|-|-|TRBV28
CASSSPYRAWEAFF
TGTGCCAGCAGTTCACCTTACAGGGCCTGGGAAGCTTTCTTT
>TRBJ1-2|-|-|TRBV6-1
CASSEAWRGNYGYTF
TGTGCCAGCAGTGAAGCCTGGCGGGGGAACTATGGCTACACCTTC
>TRBJ1-4|-|-|TRBV19
CASRATGANNEKLFF
TGTGCCAGTCGTGCTACTGGGGCAAATAATGAAAAACTGTTTTTT
>TRBJ2-1|-|TRBD2|TRBV15
CATSRGGGRVNEQFF
TGTGCCACCAGCAGGGGGGGCGGGAGGGTCAATGAGCAGTTCTTC
>TRBJ1-1|few|TRBD1|TRBV18
CASSQGQATNTEAFF
TGTGCCAGCTCACAGGGACAGGCGACGAACACTGAAGCTTTCTTT
>TRBJ1-1|-|-|TRBV6-1
CASSRDSMNTEAFF
TGTGCCAGCAGCCGAGACTCGATGAACACTGAAGCTTTCTTT
>TRBJ1-6|-|TRBD1|TRBV19
CASTARTGGNSPLHF
TGTGCCAGTACCGCTCGGACAGGGGGCAATTCACCCCTCCACTTT
>TRBJ1-1|-|-|TRBV18
CASSPPFRGSAFF
TGTGCCAGCTCACCACCGTTCAGGGGATCGGCTTTCTTT
>TRBJ1-5|-|TRBD1|TRBV2
CASSEAQGANQPQHF
TGTGCCAGCAGTGAAGCGCAGGGGGCCAATCAGCCCCAGCATTTT
>TRBJ2-1|-|TRBD2|TRBV4-2
CASSQTSGIVGEQFF
TGTGCCAGCAGCCAGACTAGCGGGATCGTAGGTGAGCAGTTCTTC
>TRBJ2-7|-|-|TRBV5-1
CASSLGQALSYEQYF
TGCGCCAGCAGCTTGGGACAGGCCCTCTCCTACGAGCAGTACTTC
>TRBJ2-5|few|TRBD2|TRBV30
CAWSVLAGGEETQYF
TGTGCCTGGAGTGTATTAGCGGGAGGGGAAGAGACCCAGTACTTC
>TRBJ2-1|once|TRBD2|TRBV18
CASSIAGGGEQFF
TGTGCCAGCTCAATCGCGGGAGGAGGTGAGCAGTTCTTC
>TRBJ1-6|-|TRBD1|TRBV27
CASSFTDRVLNNSPLHF
TGTGCCAGCAGTTTCACCGACAGGGTCTTGAATAATTCACCCCTCCACTTT
>TRBJ2-1|-|TRBD2|TRBV5-4
CASSSGRTSAYNEQFF
TGTGCCAGCAGCTCGGGGAGGACTAGCGCGTACAATGAGCAGTTCTTC
>TRBJ2-1|-|TRBD2|TRBV7-2
CASSIPLAGAGNEQFF
TGTGCCAGCAGCATCCCCCTAGCGGGGGCGGGGAATGAGCAGTTCTTC
>TRBJ2-2|-|TRBD1|TRBV7-6
CASRLTGTTGELFF
TGTGCCAGCAGATTGACAGGGACCACCGGGGAGCTGTTTTTT
>TRBJ2-4|-|-|TRBV5-1
CASSDSTVTKNIQYF
TGCGCCAGCAGCGACTCGACAGTTACCAAAAACATTCAGTACTTC
>TRBJ2-5|-|TRBD2|TRBV28
CASTLGGYQETQYF
TGTGCCAGCACCCTGGGGGGGTACCAAGAGACCCAGTACTTC
>TRBJ2-2|-|TRBD2|TRBV11-2
CASSRSLAGGNTGELFF
TGTGCCAGCAGCCGATCACTAGCGGGGGGAAACACCGGGGAGCTGTTTTTT
>TRBJ1-1|-|TRBD1|TRBV29-1
CSVENRGMNTEAFF
TGCAGCGTTGAAAACAGGGGTATGAACACTGAAGCTTTCTTT
>TRBJ2-5|-|-|TRBV28
CASSLRGAGEETQYF
TGTGCCAGCAGTTTACGGGGGGCCGGGGAAGAGACCCAGTACTTC
>TRBJ1-1|few|-|TRBV6-1
CASRLVTEAFF
TGTGCCAGCAGACTGGTCACTGAAGCTTTCTTT
>TRBJ2-3|-|TRBD2|TRBV4-1
CASSQVGGGTSTDTQYF
TGCGCCAGCAGCCAAGTAGGCGGGGGGACTAGCACAGATACGCAGTATTTT